The clone carrying this T cell receptor beta chain was observed once. Healthy donors had no documented immune events, such as infections, while sampled. These data belong to a study of identifying expanded T cells in peripheral blood. The repertoire was sequenced with immunoSEQ multiplex PCR; TCRdb's copy has only in-frame clones and lacks some. The repertoire holds about 80,000 clones, with about 88% as singletons. Trimming removed 6 bases at V and 4 bases at J, with 14 bases between. There are 15 residues in the CDR3. Germline values: CDR1 SGDLS, CDR2 YYNGEE. The specimen was blood. The V call is TRBV9, the J call TRBJ2-6, with D perhaps TRBD1 or TRBD2 (5 bases each). This TCR was sampled from a person aged 18 to 75 in good health. The CDR3 DNA sequence: TGTGCCAGCACCGGGTTAGGGGACGGGGCCAACGTCCTGACTTTC. This translates into CASTGLGDGANVLTF.